The 32 T cell receptor beta chains below come from one sample, sequenced in a study of blood T cell repertoires in COVID-19 (TCRdb year 2020). The library was generated by the immunoSEQ multiplex PCR assay. TCRdb mirrors the immuneACCESS table, restricted to in-frame sequences. Some clones are absent from its copies; in checked studies, under half trace to an unresolved V gene, and the reason for the others is unknown. This sample comprises roughly 40,000 clones, roughly three quarters of them detected only once. The ten largest account for about 28% of the sample. The sequencing sample was made of peripheral blood. All receptors come from a man older than 75 with acute or convalescent COVID-19.

This chain uses TRBV28 with TRBJ1-4; TRBD1 might be the D (6 bases). V lost 6 bases and J lost 6, with 14 bases in between. The CDR3 length is 14 residues. Per germline, CDR1 MDHEN and CDR2 SYDVKM. As DNA, the CDR3 is TGTGCCAGCAGCCTAACAGGGACGGATGAAAAACTGTTTTTT. Its protein is CASSLTGTDEKLFF.

V gene TRBV29-1 combines with J gene TRBJ2-1, with D possibly being TRBD1 (5 bases). The CDR3 contains 11 residues. Trimming took 3 bases from V and 9 from J, leaving 9 bases between them. Germline CDR1 and CDR2: SQVTM and ANQGSEA. CDR3 sequence: CSVDPGLEQFF. The DNA for the CDR3 is TGCAGCGTTGATCCAGGGCTTGAGCAGTTCTTC.

The CDR3 reads CASSPPGGLGPQHF. The CDR3 bases are TGTGCCAGCAGTCCCCCGGGCGGGTTGGGCCCCCAGCATTTT. This sequence joins TRBV27 and TRBJ1-5; the D is unclear. Trimming pared 5 bases from V and 10 bases from J, leaving 18 bases between. This CDR3 region has 14 residues. The germline CDR1 and CDR2 sequences are MNHEY and SMNVEV (reference sequence).

The genes are TRBV7-2 and TRBJ2-5; 11 positions match TRBD2. In germline, CDR1 is SGHTA, CDR2 FQGNSA. This CDR3 is 16 amino acids long. The J segment lost 7 bases and the V segment lost 4 bases, leaving 11 bases of the junction unmatched. The CDR3 reads CASSSQLAGDRLTQYF. CDR3 coding DNA: TGTGCCAGCAGCTCGCAACTAGCGGGGGATAGGTTGACCCAGTACTTC.

This chain links TRBV5-1 with TRBJ1-2; 7 nucleotides line up with TRBD1. The germline V gene encodes CDR1 SGHRS and CDR2 YFSETQ. V trimming: 3 bases; J trimming: 0 bases; junction bases outside the gene matches: 11. The CDR3 has 17 amino acids. DNA of the CDR3: TGCGCCAGCAGCTATTCGACTACAGGGGAAGCTAACTATGGCTACACCTTC. Protein sequence: CASSYSTTGEANYGYTF.

The rearrangement links TRBV6-6 to TRBJ1-2; a possible D gene is TRBD1 (5 bases). This CDR3 contains 16 residues. Germline assignment: CDR1 MNHNY and CDR2 SVGAGI (reference sequence). Trimming shortened V by 1 base and J by 8 bases, and 20 bases separated the two germline ends. The CDR3 loop is CASSYFQTDNVKGYTF. For the CDR3, the DNA is TGTGCCAGCAGTTACTTTCAGACAGATAACGTTAAAGGCTACACCTTC.

This clone appeared a single time. This chain connects TRBV30 to TRBJ2-5; the D gene is possibly TRBD2 (7 bases). Trimming shortened V by 3 bases and J by 5 bases, and 16 bases separated the two germline ends. The CDR3 spans 14 residues. Germline-derived CDR1 and CDR2 are GTSNPN and SVGIG (reference sequence). CDR3 residues: CAWRRGLVSETQYF. CDR3 in DNA: TGTGCCTGGAGGCGGGGGCTAGTAAGTGAGACCCAGTACTTC.

V usage is TRBV6-1 and J usage is TRBJ1-2, with TRBD1 identical over 7 bases. The V segment lost 3 bases and the J segment 8 bases; nucleotides outside the gene matches: 6. CDR3 size: 13 residues. Germline CDR1 reads MNHNS; CDR2 reads SASEGT. The CDR3, as DNA: TGTGCCAGCAGTGACCGACAGGGCTGGGGCTACACCTTC. Residues: CASSDRQGWGYTF.

The rearrangement uses TRBV28 and TRBJ1-2; a weak D match, TRBD1 (6 bases). Germline values: CDR1 MDHEN, CDR2 SYDVKM. V dropped 2 bases and J dropped 8 bases, with 21 bases sitting between them. The CDR3 runs 16 residues. The CDR3 nucleotides are TGTGCCAGCAGTTTACGGGCCCCGGACAGTGCCAGGGGCTACACCTTC. This codes for CASSLRAPDSARGYTF.

The CDR3 sequence: CASSYTSNQPQHF. CDR3 DNA: TGTGCCAGCTCATACACTAGCAATCAGCCCCAGCATTTT. The chain couples TRBV18 to TRBJ1-5; no definite D call. V lost 5 bases and J lost 0, with 5 bases in between. Germline CDR1 is KGHSH and CDR2 is LQKENI. This CDR3 spans 13 amino acids.

The V gene is TRBV5-1, the J gene TRBJ2-1; D gene uncertain. Germline-derived CDR1 and CDR2 are SGHRS and YFSETQ. V lost 1 base to trimming and J lost 0 bases, with 5 bases between them. The length of the CDR3 is 14 residues. CDR3 in DNA: TGCGCCAGCAGCTTGCGGAGCTCCTACAATGAGCAGTTCTTC. As protein: CASSLRSSYNEQFF.

A single count supports this clone. The DNA is omitted, as the CDR3 cannot be located on it reliably, and the CDR3 follows TCRdb's listing. This chain links TRBV28 with TRBJ2-1; no DNA check was done on the table's D call, TRBD1. Germline CDR1 reads MDHEN; CDR2 reads SYDVKM. 15 amino acids form the CDR3, both terminal residues included. The CDR3 protein is CASSFLAGSNNEQFF.

The genes are TRBV9 and TRBJ2-5; D ambiguous. V lost 4 bases to trimming and J lost 2 bases, with 12 bases between them. Germline assignment: CDR1 SGDLS and CDR2 YYNGEE. CDR3 size: 14 residues. The CDR3 reads CASSTDGPQETQYF. DNA of the CDR3: TGTGCCAGCAGCACCGATGGGCCACAAGAGACCCAGTACTTC.

This sequence joins TRBV3-1 (or the pseudogene TRBV3-2) and TRBJ1-4; TRBD1 agrees at 7 bases. J gave up 11 bases and V 2 bases, and 5 bases lay outside the gene matches. Germline CDR1 and CDR2: LGHDT and YNNKEL (reference sequence). This CDR3 comprises 13 residues. The CDR3 loop is CASSQRQGGKLFF. CDR3 nucleotides: TGTGCCAGCAGCCAAAGACAGGGCGGGAAACTGTTTTTT.

The V gene is TRBV28, the J gene TRBJ1-5; D not resolved. Trimming removed 1 base from V and 10 bases from J, with 5 bases in between. This CDR3 contains 11 residues. Germline lookup yields CDR1 MDHEN and CDR2 SYDVKM. DNA of the CDR3: TGTGCCAGCAGTTTATTCGGTCCCCAGCATTTT. Residues: CASSLFGPQHF. The full variable domain, rest sourced from reference TRBV28 and TRBJ1-5, is DVKVTQSSRYLVKRTGEKVFLECVQDMDHENMFWYRQDPGLGLRLIYFSYDVKMKEKGDIPEGYSVSREKKERFSLILESASTNQTSMYLCASSLFGPQHFGDGTRLSIL.

This rearrangement joins TRBV11-2 to TRBJ2-5; 8 positions match TRBD1. The germline V gene encodes CDR1 SGHAT and CDR2 FQNNGV. The V gene end was trimmed by 1 base and the J gene end by 5 bases; junction bases not matched to a gene: 12. The CDR3 loop spans 17 amino acids. In nucleotides, the CDR3 is TGTGCCAGCAGCTTAGTGGCAGGGGGCGCCGTTGGTGAGACCCAGTACTTC. Protein sequence: CASSLVAGGAVGETQYF.

A few counts support this clone. The J gene is TRBJ2-2, the V gene TRBV7-3, with 11 bases that match TRBD2. Germline loops: CDR1 SGHTA, CDR2 FQGTGA. CDR3 size: 15 residues. The ends lost 4 bases at V and 7 bases at J; junction bases unmatched: 5. CDR3 region: CASSSSSGGIGELFF. The CDR3 nucleotides read TGTGCCAGCAGCTCTTCTAGCGGGGGGATCGGGGAGCTGTTTTTT.

V and J are TRBV20-1 and TRBJ2-1, with 13 bases that match TRBD2. Germline CDR1 reads DFQATT; CDR2 reads SNEGSKA (reference sequence). The CDR3 consists of 16 residues. Germline trimming cut 3 bases from V and 4 bases from J; bases unmatched to any gene: 6. The CDR3 coding sequence is TGCAGTGCTAGTTCTATGGGACTAGCGGGGTACAATGAGCAGTTCTTC. Protein sequence: CSASSMGLAGYNEQFF.

The V call is TRBV5-1, the J call TRBJ1-2, with TRBD1 matching over 8 bases. The CDR3 extends over 13 amino acids. V was pared by 4 bases and J by 7 bases, with 6 bases of the junction left unmatched. The germline V gene has CDR1 SGHRS and CDR2 YFSETQ. This CDR3 reads CASSIGQGSGYTF. CDR3 nucleotides: TGCGCCAGCAGCATAGGACAGGGTAGTGGCTACACCTTC.

The genes are TRBV20-1 and TRBJ2-7; tentatively, D is TRBD1 (6 bases). The CDR3 is made up of 11 amino acids. V lost 7 bases to trimming and J lost 4 bases, with 11 bases between them. Germline CDR1 DFQATT, CDR2 SNEGSKA (reference sequence). This CDR3 is CSGQDSYEQYF. In DNA, the CDR3 is TGCAGTGGTCAGGACAGTTACGAGCAGTACTTC.

The gene calls are TRBV7-7 and TRBJ2-2; the match to TRBD1 covers 8 bases. CDR3 size: 17 residues. V dropped 5 bases and J dropped 6; count of bases not matched to a gene: 14. CDR1 and CDR2 from the germline V gene are SSHAT and FNYEAQ (reference sequence). The CDR3 coding sequence is TGTGCCAGCAGCCGGGTCCTAGGACAGGGAGGTTCCGGGGAGCTGTTTTTT. Protein product: CASSRVLGQGGSGELFF.

The chain joins TRBV2 to TRBJ2-3, with 10 bases lining up with TRBD1. Trimming removed 7 bases from V and 2 bases from J; junction bases left unmatched: 6. The CDR3 covers 15 residues. Germline loops: CDR1 SNHLY, CDR2 FYNNEI. In nucleotides, the CDR3 is TGTGCCAGCAAGGGACAGGGGACACACACAGATACGCAGTATTTT. It codes for CASKGQGTHTDTQYF.

V is TRBV9 and J is TRBJ2-1; a weak D match, TRBD2 (6 bases). The CDR3 length is 18 residues. The V end was cut by 0 bases, the J end by 4 bases, with 20 bases between. Per germline, CDR1 SGDLS and CDR2 YYNGEE. For the CDR3, the DNA is TGTGCCAGCAGCGTAGGACCGATCGGTAGCGGAGGTTACAATGAGCAGTTCTTC. This codes for CASSVGPIGSGGYNEQFF.

CDR3 in amino acids: CAWSVGRRGGGTQYF. DNA of the CDR3: TGTGCCTGGAGTGTTGGACGTCGTGGGGGGGGGACCCAGTACTTC. V usage is TRBV30 and J usage is TRBJ2-5, with TRBD2 matching over 7 bases. The CDR3 is 15 residues long. Germline lookup yields CDR1 GTSNPN and CDR2 SVGIG (reference sequence). V was clipped by 0 bases and J by 7 bases; unmatched bases: 11.

This clone was counted a few times. The rearrangement joins TRBV6-5 to TRBJ1-5; D not resolved. This CDR3 has 14 residues. Looked up from germline, CDR1 is MNHEY and CDR2 is SVGAGI. The V and J ends lost 2 bases and 0 bases respectively, with 5 bases between them. The CDR3 here is CASSYAGSNQPQHF. DNA for the CDR3: TGTGCCAGCAGTTACGCCGGTAGCAATCAGCCCCAGCATTTT.

The chain uses TRBV3-1 (or the pseudogene TRBV3-2) and TRBJ1-1; maybe TRBD1 (5 bases). The V gene lost 1 base and the J gene lost 6 bases, with 9 bases spanning the gap. CDR3 size: 13 residues. Germline V CDR1 and CDR2: LGHDT, YNNKEL (reference sequence). CDR3 sequence: CASSQGSGAEAFF. The DNA for the CDR3 is TGTGCCAGCAGCCAAGGATCGGGGGCTGAAGCTTTCTTT.

The chain links TRBV4-1 to TRBJ2-7; a weak D match, TRBD1 (5 bases). This CDR3 region has 16 residues. Germline V CDR1 and CDR2: MGHRA, YSYEKL. The V gene lost 3 bases and the J gene lost 3 bases, with 18 bases spanning the gap. The chain's CDR3 is CASSQSLGVPRYEQYF. DNA for the CDR3: TGCGCCAGCAGCCAGTCCCTAGGGGTCCCCCGCTACGAGCAGTACTTC.

V and J are TRBV10-3 and TRBJ2-2; 8 nucleotides match TRBD1. The length of the CDR3 is 17 residues. Trimming removed 2 bases from V and 6 bases from J; junction bases left unmatched: 11. The germline CDR1 and CDR2 sequences are ENHRY and SYGVKD. This chain's CDR3 is CAISERYRGESSGELFF. In DNA form, the CDR3 reads TGTGCCATCAGTGAGCGCTACAGGGGGGAATCCTCCGGGGAGCTGTTTTTT.

This clone was observed once. The V call is TRBV6-4, the J call TRBJ1-1; D not certain. The CDR3 length is 13 residues. Germline values: CDR1 MRHNA, CDR2 SNTAGT. V gave up 3 bases and J gave up 0 bases, with 5 bases separating them. CDR3 sequence reads: CASSETVNTEAFF. CDR3 coding DNA: TGTGCCAGCAGTGAAACAGTGAACACTGAAGCTTTCTTT.

The sample holds one count of this clone. This rearrangement joins TRBV7-9 to TRBJ2-5, with 7 positions matching TRBD1. CDR1 is SEHNR, CDR2 FQNEAQ, per germline (reference sequence). Germline trimming cut 5 bases from V and 2 bases from J; bases unmatched to any gene: 8. The CDR3 consists of 15 residues. CDR3 amino acids: CASSPMTGIQETQYF. The CDR3 nucleotides are TGTGCCAGCAGCCCAATGACAGGGATACAAGAGACCCAGTACTTC.

CDR3 sequence (DNA): TGTGCCATCAGTGAGTACGGACAGGGGAACACCGGGGAGCTGTTTTTT. Residues: CAISEYGQGNTGELFF. The chain is built from TRBV10-3 and TRBJ2-2; TRBD1 agrees at 8 bases. V lost 1 base, J lost 1 base, and 2 bases stayed unmatched. Germline V gene sequence: CDR1 ENHRY, CDR2 SYGVKD. This CDR3 region has 16 residues.

The genes are TRBV19 and TRBJ1-1; possibly TRBD1 for D (6 bases). Per the germline V gene, CDR1 is LNHDA and CDR2 is SQIVND (reference sequence). This CDR3 comprises 14 residues. The V end was cut by 8 bases, the J end by 5 bases, with 18 bases between. The CDR3, as DNA: TGTGCCAGTTCTCAAGGGGGGGTAGGGACTGAAGCTTTCTTT. As protein: CASSQGGVGTEAFF.